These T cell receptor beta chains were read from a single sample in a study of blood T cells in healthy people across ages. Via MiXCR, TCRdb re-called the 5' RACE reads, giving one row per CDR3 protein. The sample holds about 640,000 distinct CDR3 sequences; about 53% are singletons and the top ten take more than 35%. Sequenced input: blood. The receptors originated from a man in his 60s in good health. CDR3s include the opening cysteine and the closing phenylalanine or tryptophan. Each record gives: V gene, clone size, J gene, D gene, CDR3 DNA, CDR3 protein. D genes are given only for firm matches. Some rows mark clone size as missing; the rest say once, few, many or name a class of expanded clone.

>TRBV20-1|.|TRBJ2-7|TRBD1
TGCAGTGCTAGAGTATCGGGACAGGGCTACGAGCAGTACTTC
CSARVSGQGYEQYF
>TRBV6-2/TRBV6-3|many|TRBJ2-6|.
TGTGCCAGCAGTTGGGACTCTGGGGCCAACGTCCTGACTTTC
CASSWDSGANVLTF
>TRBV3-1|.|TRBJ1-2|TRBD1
TGTGCCAGCAGCGCCCGGGACAGAGGCTACACCTTC
CASSARDRGYTF
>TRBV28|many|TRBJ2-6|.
TGTGCCAGCAGTTCTACACGCTCTGGGGCCAACGTCCTGACTTTC
CASSSTRSGANVLTF
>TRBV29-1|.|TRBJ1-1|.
TGCAGCGTTGAAGCGCCACTGAACACTGAAGCTTTCTTT
CSVEAPLNTEAFF
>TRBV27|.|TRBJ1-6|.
TGTGCCAACAGTTCCCTCAGCGGGAGAAATTCACCCCTCCACTTT
CANSSLSGRNSPLHF
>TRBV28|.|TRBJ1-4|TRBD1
TGTGCCAGCAGCATCACCGGGACAGCTAGCGAAAAACTGTTTTTT
CASSITGTASEKLFF
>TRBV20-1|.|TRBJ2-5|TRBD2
TGCAGTGCGCCAAGGGCTAGCGGGCCACAAGAGACCCAGTACTTC
CSAPRASGPQETQYF
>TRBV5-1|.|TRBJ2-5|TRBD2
TGCGCCAGCAGCCCGGAACCGGGGGGGTACCAAGAGACCCAGTACTTC
CASSPEPGGYQETQYF
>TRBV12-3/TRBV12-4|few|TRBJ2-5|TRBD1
TGTGCCAGCAGTTGGGGACAGAACCAAGAGACCCAGTACTTC
CASSWGQNQETQYF
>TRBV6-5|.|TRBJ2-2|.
TGTGCCAGCAGTTGGTCCCGGGCAGAAGGGACCGAGGAGCTGTTTTTT
CASSWSRAEGTEELFF
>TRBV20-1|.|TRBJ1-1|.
TGCAGTGCTAAGTCTGGGGGGCAAAACACTGAAGCTTTCTTT
CSAKSGGQNTEAFF
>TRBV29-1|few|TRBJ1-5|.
TGCAGCGTTGCAGGGTTGGGGGGCAATCAGCCCCAGCATTTT
CSVAGLGGNQPQHF
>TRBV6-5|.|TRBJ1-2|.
TGTGCCAGCAGTTCCGTAGTCGGCAACGTCTATGGCTACACCTTC
CASSSVVGNVYGYTF
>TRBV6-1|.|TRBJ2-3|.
TGTGCCAGCACGTTAGGGGGGAACACAGATACGCAGTATTTT
CASTLGGNTDTQYF
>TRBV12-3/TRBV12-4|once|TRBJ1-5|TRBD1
TGTGCCAGCAGAGGGACAGGGGCTATCAAGCCCCAGCATTTT
CASRGTGAIKPQHF
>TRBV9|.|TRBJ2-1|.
TGTGCCAGCTCCACAGGGACCGCAATGAATGAGCAGTTCTTC
CASSTGTAMNEQFF
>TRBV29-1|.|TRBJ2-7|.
TGCAGCGTTGCTGCGGGTATAACCTACGAGCAGTACTTC
CSVAAGITYEQYF
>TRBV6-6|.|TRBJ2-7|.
TGTGCCAGCAGTCCAGGGGATGACCATTCCTACGAGCAGTACTTC
CASSPGDDHSYEQYF
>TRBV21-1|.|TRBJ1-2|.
TGTGCCAGCAGCAAGGGCAGGGAGTATGGCTACACCTTC
CASSKGREYGYTF
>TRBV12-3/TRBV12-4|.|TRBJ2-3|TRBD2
TGTGCCAGCAACCCGGTAGGGAGGGCGGATGCAGATACGCAGTATTTT
CASNPVGRADADTQYF
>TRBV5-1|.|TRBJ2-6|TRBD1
TGCGCCAGCAGCGAGGGGGAGCCGGGACAGGGTAAATCTGGGGCCAACGTCCTGACTTTC
CASSEGEPGQGKSGANVLTF
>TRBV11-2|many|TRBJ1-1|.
TGTGCCAGCAGGCGGGGTATTAACACTGAAGCTTTCTTT
CASRRGINTEAFF
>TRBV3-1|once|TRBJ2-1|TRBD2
TGTGCCAGCAGCCAACCGCTAGCGGGGTTCGCACATGAGCAGTTCTTC
CASSQPLAGFAHEQFF
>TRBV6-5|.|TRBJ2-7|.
TGTGCCAGCAGCTACTCGATTCGACAGGAGGGAGACGAGCAGTACTTC
CASSYSIRQEGDEQYF
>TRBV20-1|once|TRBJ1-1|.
TGCAGTGCTACCCTCACTCGGGGTTACCCTGAAGCTTTCTTT
CSATLTRGYPEAFF
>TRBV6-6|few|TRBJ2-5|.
TGTGCCAGCAGTTACGATCGCCCACTCCAAGAGACCCAGTACTTC
CASSYDRPLQETQYF
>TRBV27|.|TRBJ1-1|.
TGTGCCAGCAGTTTATCGGTCGCTCCAGGGGCTGAAGCTTTCTTT
CASSLSVAPGAEAFF
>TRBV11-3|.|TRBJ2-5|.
TGTGCCAGCAGCTCAGCAGCAGGACTGGGGGAGACCCAGTACTTC
CASSSAAGLGETQYF
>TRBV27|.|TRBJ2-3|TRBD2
TGTGCCAGCAGTTTGGGTTTAGCGGGGGGGCCTTTGGATACGCAGTATTTT
CASSLGLAGGPLDTQYF
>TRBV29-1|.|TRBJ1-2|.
TGCAGCGCTGAACCAGGGGCATCTAACTATGGCTACACCTTC
CSAEPGASNYGYTF
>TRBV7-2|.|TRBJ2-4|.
TGTGCCAGCAGCTTAAACCAGGGATCGAACATTCAGTACTTC
CASSLNQGSNIQYF